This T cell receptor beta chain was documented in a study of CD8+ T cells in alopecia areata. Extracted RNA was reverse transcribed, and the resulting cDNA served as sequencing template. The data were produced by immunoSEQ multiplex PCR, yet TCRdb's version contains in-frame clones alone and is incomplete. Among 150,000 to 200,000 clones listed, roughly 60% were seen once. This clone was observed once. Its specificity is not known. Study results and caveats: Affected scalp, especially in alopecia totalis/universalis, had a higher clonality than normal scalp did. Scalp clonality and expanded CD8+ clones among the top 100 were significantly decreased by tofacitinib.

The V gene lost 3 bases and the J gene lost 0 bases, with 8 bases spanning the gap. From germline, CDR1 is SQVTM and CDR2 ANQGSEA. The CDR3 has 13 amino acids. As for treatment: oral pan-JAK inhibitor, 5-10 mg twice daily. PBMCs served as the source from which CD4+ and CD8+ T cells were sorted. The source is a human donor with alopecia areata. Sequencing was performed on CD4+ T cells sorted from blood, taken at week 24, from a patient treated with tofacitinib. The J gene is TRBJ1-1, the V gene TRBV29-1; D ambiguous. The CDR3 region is CSVDKIMNTEAFF. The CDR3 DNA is TGCAGCGTTGACAAGATCATGAACACTGAAGCTTTCTTT.